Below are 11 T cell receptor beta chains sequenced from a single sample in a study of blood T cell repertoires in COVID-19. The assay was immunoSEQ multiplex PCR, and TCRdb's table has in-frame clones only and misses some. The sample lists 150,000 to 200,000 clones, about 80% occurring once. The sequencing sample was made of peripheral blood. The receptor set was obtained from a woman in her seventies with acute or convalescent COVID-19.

The DNA for the CDR3 is TGTGCCAGCACAGAAAGTCGGGAGACCAATTCACCCCTCCACTTT. This encodes CASTESRETNSPLHF. The rearrangement uses TRBV2 and TRBJ1-6; D unresolved. Per the germline V gene, CDR1 is SNHLY and CDR2 is FYNNEI. The CDR3 has 15 amino acids. Between the trimmed V and J ends, which lost 7 bases and 7 bases, there was a span of 17 bases.

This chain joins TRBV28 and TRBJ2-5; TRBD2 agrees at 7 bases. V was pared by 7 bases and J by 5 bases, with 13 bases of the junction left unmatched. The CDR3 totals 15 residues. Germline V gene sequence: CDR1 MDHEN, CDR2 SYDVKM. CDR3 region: CASTLPGEGWETQYF. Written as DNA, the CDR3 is TGTGCCAGCACCTTACCCGGGGAGGGTTGGGAGACCCAGTACTTC.

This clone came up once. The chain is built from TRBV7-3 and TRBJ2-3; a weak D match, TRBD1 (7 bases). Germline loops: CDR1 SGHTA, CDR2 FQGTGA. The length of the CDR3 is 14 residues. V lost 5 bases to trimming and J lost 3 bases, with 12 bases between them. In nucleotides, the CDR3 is TGTGCCAGCAGCGCGGGACAGATAACAGATACGCAGTATTTT. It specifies CASSAGQITDTQYF.

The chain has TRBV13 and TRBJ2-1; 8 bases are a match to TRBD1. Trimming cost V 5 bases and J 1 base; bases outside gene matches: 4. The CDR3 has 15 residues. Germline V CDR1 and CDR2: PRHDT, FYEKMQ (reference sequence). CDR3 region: CASSPDRASYNEQFF. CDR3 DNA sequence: TGTGCCAGCAGCCCGGACAGGGCATCCTACAATGAGCAGTTCTTC.

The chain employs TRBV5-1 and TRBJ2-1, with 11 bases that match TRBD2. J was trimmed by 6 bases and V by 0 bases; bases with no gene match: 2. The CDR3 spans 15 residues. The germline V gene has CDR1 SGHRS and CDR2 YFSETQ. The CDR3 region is CASSLELAGGNEQFF. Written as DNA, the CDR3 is TGCGCCAGCAGCTTGGAGCTAGCGGGAGGCAATGAGCAGTTCTTC.

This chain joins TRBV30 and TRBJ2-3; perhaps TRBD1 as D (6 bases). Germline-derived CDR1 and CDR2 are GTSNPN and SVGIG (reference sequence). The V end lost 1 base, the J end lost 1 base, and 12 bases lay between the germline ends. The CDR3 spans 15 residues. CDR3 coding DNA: TGTGCCTGGAGTGCAGGGGTCGGCGGCACAGATACGCAGTATTTT. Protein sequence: CAWSAGVGGTDTQYF.

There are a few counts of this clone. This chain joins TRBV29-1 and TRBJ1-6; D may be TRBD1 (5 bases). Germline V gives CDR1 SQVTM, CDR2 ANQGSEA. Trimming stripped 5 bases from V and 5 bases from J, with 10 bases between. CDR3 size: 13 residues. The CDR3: CSVSGGNNSPLHF. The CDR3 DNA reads TGCAGCGTTAGCGGGGGGAATAATTCACCCCTCCACTTT.

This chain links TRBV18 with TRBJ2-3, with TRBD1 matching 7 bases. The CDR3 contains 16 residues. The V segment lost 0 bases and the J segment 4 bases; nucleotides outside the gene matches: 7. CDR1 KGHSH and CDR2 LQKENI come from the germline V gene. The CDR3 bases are TGTGCCAGCTCACCACCTTTCCGGACAGGTTCAGATACGCAGTATTTT. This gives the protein CASSPPFRTGSDTQYF.

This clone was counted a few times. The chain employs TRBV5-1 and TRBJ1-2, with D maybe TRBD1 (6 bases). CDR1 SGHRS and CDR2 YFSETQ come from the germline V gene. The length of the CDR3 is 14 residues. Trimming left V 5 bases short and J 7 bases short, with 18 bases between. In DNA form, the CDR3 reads TGCGCCAGCAGTTCCCTGGACAGTCTTATTGGCTACACCTTC. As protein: CASSSLDSLIGYTF.

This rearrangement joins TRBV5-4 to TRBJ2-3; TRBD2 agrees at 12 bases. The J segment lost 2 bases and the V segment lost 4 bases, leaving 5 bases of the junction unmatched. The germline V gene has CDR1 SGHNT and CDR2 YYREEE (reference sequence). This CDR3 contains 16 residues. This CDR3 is CASSPGLAGNTDTQYF. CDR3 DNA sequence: TGTGCCAGCAGCCCCGGACTAGCGGGGAACACAGATACGCAGTATTTT.

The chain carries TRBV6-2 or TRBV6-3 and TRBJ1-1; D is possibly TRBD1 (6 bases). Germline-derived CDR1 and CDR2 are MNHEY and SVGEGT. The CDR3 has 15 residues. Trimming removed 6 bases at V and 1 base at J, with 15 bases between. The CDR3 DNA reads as TGTGCCAGCAGCCTAAACCCGGACAGGAACACTGAAGCTTTCTTT. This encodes CASSLNPDRNTEAFF.